This T cell receptor (beta chain) was recovered during a study of PD-L1 blockade in urothelial cancer. As for the study in general: Samples of blood were analyzed 3 weeks (second dose) and 6 weeks after treatment start.

Between the trimmed V and J ends, which lost 10 bases and 5 bases, there was a span of 13 bases. There are 11 residues in the CDR3. Germline-derived CDR1 and CDR2 are SGDLS and YYNGEE. The data were produced by immunoSEQ multiplex PCR, yet TCRdb's version contains in-frame clones alone and is incomplete. Of around 26,000 clones in the sample, about 88% were seen once. Each patient gave between 1 and 8 samples of peripheral blood mononuclear cells, which were collected pretreatment and during treatment. The genes are TRBV9 and TRBJ2-7, with D possibly TRBD1 on 5 matching bases. The clonotype was recovered from a man in his 60s with urothelial cancer. Sequenced here: PBMCs, sampled around atezolizumab (anti-PD-L1) treatment. CDR3 nucleotide sequence: TGTGCCGGGGCAGTGGGCCACGAGCAGTACTTC. This codes for CAGAVGHEQYF.